This T cell receptor (beta chain) was profiled in a study of tumor-infiltrating lymphocytes in primary liver carcinoma. Study outcomes and limitations: Comparison of CD4+ and CD8+ repertoires was precluded by bulk unsorted samples. The overlap of tumor-adjacent and tumor-blood pairs was smaller than that of tumor region pairs. Blood's top-250-clone fraction was significantly lower than that of tumors (p = 0.039).

For this clonotype: The antigen is unknown.

The input was around 500 ng total RNA; TCR beta cDNA was made from it with a constant-region primer. Each TCR beta library was derived from three nested multiplex PCR rounds that employed slightly modified ARM-PCR. The first two PCR rounds, around 11 cycles each, used TRBV1-TRBV30 forward primers and a C-beta reverse primer. TCRdb re-analysed the multiplex PCR reads in MiXCR, keeping a single row per CDR3 protein. The sample includes fewer than 350,000 distinct CDR3 sequences, around three fifths seen only once; the top ten take roughly 10%. It was unsorted whole blood that yielded blood RNA, and germline DNA was also extracted. V dropped 4 bases and J dropped 11 bases, with 31 bases sitting between them. The length of the CDR3 is 18 residues.

The sample consisted of peripheral blood. The clonotype originates from a man aged 35-49 years with primary liver carcinoma and hepatitis B virus infection. The chain employs TRBV12-3 or TRBV12-4 and TRBJ2-3, with D possibly matching TRBD1 (7 bases). The chain's CDR3 is CASSSRGKGTGGTFQQYF. CDR3 bases: TGTGCCAGCAGTTCCAGGGGGAAAGGGACTGGCGGGACGTTTCAGCAGTATTTT.